This T cell receptor beta chain came from a study of T cell changes during pregnancy in multiple sclerosis. Per germline, CDR1 MNHEY and CDR2 SMNVEV (reference sequence). V lost 8 bases and J 2 bases, leaving 13 bases between the germline ends. The CDR3 spans 13 residues. Clones were read by immunoSEQ multiplex PCR, and TCRdb kept only the in-frame ones, dropping some. The data contain fewer than 30,000 clones, approximately 94% of them singletons. The V call is TRBV27, the J call TRBJ2-7; TRBD2 is a possible D gene (5 bases). Sequenced here: CD8+ T cells from peripheral blood mononuclear cells, sampled before pregnancy. The origin of this receptor is a female donor with multiple sclerosis, enrolled in a pregnancy study. In DNA, the CDR3 is TGTGCCAGCGGGTGGCCGGGGACCTACGAGCAGTACTTC. Protein: CASGWPGTYEQYF.